The sequence of this TCR beta chain was determined in a study of shared clonotypes between healthy human individuals. This clone was recorded a few times. The assay was immunoSEQ multiplex PCR, and TCRdb's table has in-frame clones only and misses some. The table has 650,000 to 800,000 clones, approximately 77% seen once; the top ten hold more than 1.5%. The CDR3 sequence is 14 residues long. Germline CDR1 reads SEHNR; CDR2 reads FQNEAQ (reference sequence). J was trimmed by 8 bases and V by 6 bases; bases with no gene match: 9. The sequence was collected from a young woman in good health. This chain joins TRBV7-9 and TRBJ1-4, with 7 bases matching TRBD1. What was sequenced was memory CD4+ T cells sorted from blood. The subset is: CD45RA-negative fraction. CDR3 DNA: TGTGCCAGCAGACCTCGACAGGGAAGGGAAAAACTGTTTTTT. This codes for CASRPRQGREKLFF.